The subject of this entry is one T cell receptor beta chain. Its antigen is still unknown. TCRdb reprocessed the 5' RACE reads and reports one entry per CDR3 protein, with no DNA. The sample table sets out 110,000 or so distinct CDR3 sequences. Germline CDR1 is SGHNT and CDR2 is YENEEA. The CDR3 totals 13 residues. The sample belongs to a study of monozygotic twins with inflammatory bowel disease. Study-level findings and limits: Inverse Simpson values showed less TCRbeta diversity in IBD patients than in their healthy co-twins. Among the T cells, different subtypes could not be distinguished.

The sequenced material came from blood. The clonotype was recovered from a human donor with ulcerative colitis or Crohn's disease, or a healthy co-twin of an affected twin (not recorded which). This chain uses TRBV11-3 with TRBJ2-1; TCRdb outputs TRBD1, but without DNA this stays unchecked. The CDR3 spells CASSLDGNNEQFF.